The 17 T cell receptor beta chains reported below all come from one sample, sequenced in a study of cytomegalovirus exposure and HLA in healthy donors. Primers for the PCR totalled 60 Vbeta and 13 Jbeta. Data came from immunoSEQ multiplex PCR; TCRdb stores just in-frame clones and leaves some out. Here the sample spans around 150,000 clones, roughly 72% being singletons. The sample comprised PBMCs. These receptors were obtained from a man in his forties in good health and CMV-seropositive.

CDR3 amino acids: CASRSPGEQYF. The CDR3 coding sequence is TGTGCCAGCAGGTCCCCGGGTGAGCAGTACTTC. The chain has TRBV28 and TRBJ2-5; D not resolved. The germline CDR1 and CDR2 sequences are MDHEN and SYDVKM. The V gene lost 6 bases and the J gene lost 11 bases, with 13 bases spanning the gap. The CDR3 consists of 11 residues.

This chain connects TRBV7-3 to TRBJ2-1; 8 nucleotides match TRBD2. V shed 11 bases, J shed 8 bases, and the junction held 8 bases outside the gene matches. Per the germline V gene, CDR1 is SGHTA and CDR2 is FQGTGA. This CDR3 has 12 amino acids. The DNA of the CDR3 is TGTGCCTCGGGGCGGGGGGAACATGAGCAGTTCTTC. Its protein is CASGRGEHEQFF.

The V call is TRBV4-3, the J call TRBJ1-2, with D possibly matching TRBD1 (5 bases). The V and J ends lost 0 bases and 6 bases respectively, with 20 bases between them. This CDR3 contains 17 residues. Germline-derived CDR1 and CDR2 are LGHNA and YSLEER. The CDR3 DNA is TGCGCCAGCAGCCAAGATTGGGGAGGCACCGCGGGGGATGGCTACACCTTC. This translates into CASSQDWGGTAGDGYTF.

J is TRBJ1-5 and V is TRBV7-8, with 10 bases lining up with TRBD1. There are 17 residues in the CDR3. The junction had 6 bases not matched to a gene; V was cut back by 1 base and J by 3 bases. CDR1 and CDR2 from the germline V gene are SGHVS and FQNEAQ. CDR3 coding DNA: TGTGCCAGCAGCTTAGGGCCGACAGGGGGCACCAATCAGCCCCAGCATTTT. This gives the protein CASSLGPTGGTNQPQHF.

For the CDR3, the DNA is TGTGCCTGGACTGCGGGACAGTATAATTCACCCCTCCACTTT. Translated: CAWTAGQYNSPLHF. The chain carries TRBV30 and TRBJ1-6; 7 bases map to TRBD1. The CDR3 sequence is 14 residues long. Trimming took 4 bases from V and 4 from J; bases not matched to a gene: 4. The germline V gene has CDR1 GTSNPN and CDR2 SVGIG (reference sequence).

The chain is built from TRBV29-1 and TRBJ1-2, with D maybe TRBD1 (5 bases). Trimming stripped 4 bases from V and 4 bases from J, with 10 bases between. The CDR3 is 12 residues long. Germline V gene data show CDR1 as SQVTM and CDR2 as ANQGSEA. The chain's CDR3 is CSVVGQGYGYTF. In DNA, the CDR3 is TGCAGCGTTGTTGGGCAGGGCTATGGCTACACCTTC.

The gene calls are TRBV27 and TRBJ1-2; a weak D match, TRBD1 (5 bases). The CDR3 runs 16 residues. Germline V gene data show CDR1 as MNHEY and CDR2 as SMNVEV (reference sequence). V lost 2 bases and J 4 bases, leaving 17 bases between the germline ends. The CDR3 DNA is TGTGCCAGCAGTTTAGGGGGTCGGGGGGACCTCTATGGCTACACCTTC. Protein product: CASSLGGRGDLYGYTF.

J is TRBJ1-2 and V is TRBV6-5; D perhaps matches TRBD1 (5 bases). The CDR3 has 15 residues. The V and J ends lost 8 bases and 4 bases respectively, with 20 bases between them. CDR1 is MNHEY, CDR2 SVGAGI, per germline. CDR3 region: CASFASGLPSYGYTF. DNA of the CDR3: TGTGCCAGCTTTGCTTCGGGACTCCCCAGCTATGGCTACACCTTC.

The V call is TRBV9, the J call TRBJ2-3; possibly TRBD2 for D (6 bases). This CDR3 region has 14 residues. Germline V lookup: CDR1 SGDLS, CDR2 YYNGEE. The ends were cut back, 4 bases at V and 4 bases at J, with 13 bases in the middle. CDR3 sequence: CASSPWTTPDTQYF. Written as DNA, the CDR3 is TGTGCCAGCAGCCCCTGGACTACCCCAGATACGCAGTATTTT.

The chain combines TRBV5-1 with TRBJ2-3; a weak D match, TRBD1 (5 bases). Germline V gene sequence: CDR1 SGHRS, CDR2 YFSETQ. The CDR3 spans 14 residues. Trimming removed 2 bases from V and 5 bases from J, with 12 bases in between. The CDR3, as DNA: TGCGCCAGCAGCTTCAGCAGGGATGGAGATACGCAGTATTTT. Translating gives CASSFSRDGDTQYF. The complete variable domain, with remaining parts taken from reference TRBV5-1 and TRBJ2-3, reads KAGVTQTPRYLIKTRGQQVTLSCSPISGHRSVSWYQQTPGQGLQFLFEYFSETQRNKGNFPGRFSGRQFSNSRSEMNVSTLELGDSALYLCASSFSRDGDTQYFGPGTRLTVL.

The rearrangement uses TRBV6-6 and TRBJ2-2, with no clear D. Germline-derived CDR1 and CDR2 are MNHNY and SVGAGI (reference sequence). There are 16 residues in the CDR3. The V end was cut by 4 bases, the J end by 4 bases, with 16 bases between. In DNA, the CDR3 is TGTGCCAGCAGTTCCAACCCCAGTCAGATCACCGGGGAGCTGTTTTTT. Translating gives CASSSNPSQITGELFF.

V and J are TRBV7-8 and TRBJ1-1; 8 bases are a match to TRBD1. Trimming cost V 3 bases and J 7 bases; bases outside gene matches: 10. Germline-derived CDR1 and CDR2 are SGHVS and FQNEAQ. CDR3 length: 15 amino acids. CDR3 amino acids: CASSFGQGGRYEAFF. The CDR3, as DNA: TGTGCCAGCAGCTTTGGACAGGGAGGACGTTATGAAGCTTTCTTT. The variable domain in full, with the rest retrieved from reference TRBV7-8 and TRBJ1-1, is GAGVSQSPRYKVAKRGQDVALRCDPISGHVSLFWYQQALGQGPEFLTYFQNEAQLDKSGLPSDRFFAERPEGSVSTLKIQRTQQEDSAVYLCASSFGQGGRYEAFFGQGTRLTVV.

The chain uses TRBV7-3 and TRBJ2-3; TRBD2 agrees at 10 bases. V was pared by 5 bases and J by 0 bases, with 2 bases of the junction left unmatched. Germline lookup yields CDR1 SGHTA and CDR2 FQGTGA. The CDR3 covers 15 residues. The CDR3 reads CASSATSGSTDTQYF. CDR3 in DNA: TGTGCCAGCAGCGCGACTAGCGGGAGCACAGATACGCAGTATTTT.

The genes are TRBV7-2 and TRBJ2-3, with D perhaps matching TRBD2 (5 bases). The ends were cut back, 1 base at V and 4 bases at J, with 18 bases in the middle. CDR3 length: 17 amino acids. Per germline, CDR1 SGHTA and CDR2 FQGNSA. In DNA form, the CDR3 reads TGTGCCAGCAGCTTAGGGATAAGAGGGTGGAAGCCAGATACGCAGTATTTT. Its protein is CASSLGIRGWKPDTQYF. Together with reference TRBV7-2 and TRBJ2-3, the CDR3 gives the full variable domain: GAGVSQSPSNKVTEKGKDVELRCDPISGHTALYWYRQSLGQGLEFLIYFQGNSAPDKSGLPSDRFSAERTGGSVSTLTIQRTQQEDSAVYLCASSLGIRGWKPDTQYFGPGTRLTVL.

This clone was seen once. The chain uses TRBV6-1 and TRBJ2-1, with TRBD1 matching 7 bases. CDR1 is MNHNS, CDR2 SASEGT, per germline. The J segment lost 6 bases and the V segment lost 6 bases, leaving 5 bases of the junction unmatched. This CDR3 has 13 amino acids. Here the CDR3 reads CASRLDRINEQFF. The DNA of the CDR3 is TGTGCCAGCAGGCTGGACAGGATCAATGAGCAGTTCTTC.

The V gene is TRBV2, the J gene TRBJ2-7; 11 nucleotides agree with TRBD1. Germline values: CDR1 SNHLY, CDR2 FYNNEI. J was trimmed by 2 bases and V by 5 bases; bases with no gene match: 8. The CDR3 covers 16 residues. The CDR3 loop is CASSTGPGQGAYEQYF. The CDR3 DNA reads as TGTGCCAGCAGTACGGGACCGGGACAGGGGGCCTACGAGCAGTACTTC. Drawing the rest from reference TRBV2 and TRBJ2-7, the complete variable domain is EPEVTQTPSHQVTQMGQEVILRCVPISNHLYFYWYRQILGQKVEFLVSFYNNEISEKSEIFDDQFSVERPDGSNFTLKIRSTKLEDSAMYFCASSTGPGQGAYEQYFGPGTRLTVT.

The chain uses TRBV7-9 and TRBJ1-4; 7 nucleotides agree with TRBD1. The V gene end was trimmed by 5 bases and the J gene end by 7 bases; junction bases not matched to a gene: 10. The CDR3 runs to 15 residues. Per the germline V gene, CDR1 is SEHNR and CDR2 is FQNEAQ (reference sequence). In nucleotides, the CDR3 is TGTGCCAGCAGCCCGCAAGGGGGCTTAAGTGAAAAACTGTTTTTT. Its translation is CASSPQGGLSEKLFF.